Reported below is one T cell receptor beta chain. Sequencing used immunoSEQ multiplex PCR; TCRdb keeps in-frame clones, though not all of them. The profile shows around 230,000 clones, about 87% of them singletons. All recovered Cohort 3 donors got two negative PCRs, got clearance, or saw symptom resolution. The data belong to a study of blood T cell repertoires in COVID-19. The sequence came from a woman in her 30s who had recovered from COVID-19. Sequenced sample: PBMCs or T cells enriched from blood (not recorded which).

The CDR3 bases are TGTGCCAGCTCAACCAGACAGATGAACACTGAAGCTTTCTTT. Residues: CASSTRQMNTEAFF. This rearrangement joins TRBV18 to TRBJ1-1, with D possibly matching TRBD1 (5 bases). From germline, CDR1 is KGHSH and CDR2 LQKENI. V was trimmed by 5 bases and J by 0 bases, leaving 10 bases between them. This CDR3 is 14 amino acids long.